The T cell receptor beta chain described here comes from a study of CD8+ T cells in alopecia areata. Treatment here: oral pan-JAK inhibitor, 5-10 mg twice daily. The CDR3 extends over 14 amino acids. Extraction of RNA preceded its reverse transcription into cDNA, which served as the sequencing template. Some clones are missing from TCRdb's copy, which holds only in-frame ones; the method was immunoSEQ multiplex PCR. The sample has under 350,000 clones, 58% seen once; the top ten hold around 1.8%. Sequences were derived from CD4+ T cells sorted from blood, sampled at week 24, from a patient treated with tofacitinib. This TCR came from a human donor with alopecia areata. The chain uses TRBV21-1 and TRBJ2-7; the table's TRBD2 call for D was not verified on the DNA. TRBV21-1 is assigned pseudogene status. This CDR3 reads CASSEAGAVYEQYF. The DNA for the CDR3 is TGTGCCAGCAGTGAGGCGGGGGCCGTCTACGAGCAGTACTTC.